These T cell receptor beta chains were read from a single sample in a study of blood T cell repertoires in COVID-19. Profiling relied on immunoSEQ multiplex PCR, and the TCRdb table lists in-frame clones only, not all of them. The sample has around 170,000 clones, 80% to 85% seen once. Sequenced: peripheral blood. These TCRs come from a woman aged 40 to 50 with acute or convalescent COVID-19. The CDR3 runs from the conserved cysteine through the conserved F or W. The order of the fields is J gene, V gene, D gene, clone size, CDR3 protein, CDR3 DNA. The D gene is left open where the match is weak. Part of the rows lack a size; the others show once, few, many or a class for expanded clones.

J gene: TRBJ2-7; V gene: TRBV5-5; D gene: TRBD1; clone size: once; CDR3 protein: CASSLQDRGSDEQYF; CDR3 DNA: TGTGCCAGCAGCTTGCAGGACAGGGGCTCCGACGAGCAGTACTTC
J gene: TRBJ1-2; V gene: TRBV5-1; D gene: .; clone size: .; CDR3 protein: CASSPDSYYGYTF; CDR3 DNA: TGCGCCAGCAGCCCGGACAGTTACTATGGCTACACCTTC
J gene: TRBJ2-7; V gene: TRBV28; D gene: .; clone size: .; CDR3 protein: CASVLIGADEQYF; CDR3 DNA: TGTGCCTCAGTATTGATAGGGGCTGACGAGCAGTACTTC
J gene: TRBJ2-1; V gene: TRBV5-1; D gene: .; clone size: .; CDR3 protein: CASSLLPMGSSGSYNEQFF; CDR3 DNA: TGCGCCAGCAGCCTACTCCCAATGGGTTCCTCGGGTTCCTACAATGAGCAGTTCTTC
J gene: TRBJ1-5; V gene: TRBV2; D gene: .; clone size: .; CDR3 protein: CASSSLPGEYSNQPQHF; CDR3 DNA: TGTGCCAGCAGTAGTCTCCCGGGGGAGTATAGCAATCAGCCCCAGCATTTT
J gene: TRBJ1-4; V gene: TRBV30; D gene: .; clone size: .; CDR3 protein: CAWSGAGNEKLFF; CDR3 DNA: TGTGCCTGGAGTGGCGCGGGAAATGAAAAACTGTTTTTT
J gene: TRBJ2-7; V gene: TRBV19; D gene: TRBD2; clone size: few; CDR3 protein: CASSWSSGGTYEQYF; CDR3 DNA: TGTGCCAGTAGTTGGTCTAGCGGGGGGACCTACGAGCAGTACTTC
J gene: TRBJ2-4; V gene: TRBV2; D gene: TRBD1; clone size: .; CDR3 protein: CASSLDRGINIQYF; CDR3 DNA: TGTGCCAGCAGTCTTGACAGGGGGATAAACATTCAGTACTTC
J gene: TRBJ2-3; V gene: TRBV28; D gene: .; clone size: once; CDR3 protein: CASGSSSDTQYF; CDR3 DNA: TGTGCCAGCGGCAGTAGCTCAGATACGCAGTATTTT
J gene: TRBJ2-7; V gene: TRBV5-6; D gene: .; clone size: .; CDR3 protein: CASSQVAESYEQYF; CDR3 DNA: TGTGCCAGCAGCCAAGTGGCGGAGTCCTACGAGCAGTACTTC
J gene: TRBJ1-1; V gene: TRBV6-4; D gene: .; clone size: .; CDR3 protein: CASRGRRGMNTEAFF; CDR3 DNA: TGTGCCAGCAGAGGTCGAAGGGGGATGAACACTGAAGCTTTCTTT
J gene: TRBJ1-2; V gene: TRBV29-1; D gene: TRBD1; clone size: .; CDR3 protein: CSVTRGEGYTF; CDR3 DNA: TGCAGCGTCACCAGGGGGGAGGGCTACACCTTC
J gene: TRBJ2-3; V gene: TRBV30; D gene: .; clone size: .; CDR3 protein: CAANPHRTDTQYF; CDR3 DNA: TGTGCCGCCAACCCACACCGCACAGATACGCAGTATTTT
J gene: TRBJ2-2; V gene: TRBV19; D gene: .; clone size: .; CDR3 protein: CATRSLSGELFF; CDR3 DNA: TGTGCCACTAGGAGTTTAAGCGGGGAGCTGTTTTTT
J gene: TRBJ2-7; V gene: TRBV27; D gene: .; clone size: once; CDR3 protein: CASSLAGAREQYF; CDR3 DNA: TGTGCCAGCAGCCTTGCTGGGGCCCGGGAGCAGTACTTC
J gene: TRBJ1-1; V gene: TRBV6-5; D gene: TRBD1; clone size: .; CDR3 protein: CASNTDRADTEAFF; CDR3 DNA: TGTGCCAGCAACACGGACAGGGCAGATACTGAAGCTTTCTTT
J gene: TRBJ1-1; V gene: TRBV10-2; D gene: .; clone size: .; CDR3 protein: CASRIQTGLEAFF; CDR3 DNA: TGCGCCAGCAGAATACAAACTGGACTTGAAGCTTTCTTT
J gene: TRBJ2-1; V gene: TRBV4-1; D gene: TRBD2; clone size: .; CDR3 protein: CASSQDEGLAGENEQFF; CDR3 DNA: TGCGCCAGCAGCCAAGACGAAGGACTAGCGGGAGAGAATGAGCAGTTCTTC
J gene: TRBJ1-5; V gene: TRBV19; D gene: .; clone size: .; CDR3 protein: CASSSSPGIYSNQPQHF; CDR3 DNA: TGTGCCAGTAGTTCCAGTCCCGGGATCTATAGCAATCAGCCCCAGCATTTT
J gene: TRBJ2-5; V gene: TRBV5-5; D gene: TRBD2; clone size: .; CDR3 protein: CASSLGRSGTSGRETQYF; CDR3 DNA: TGTGCCAGCAGCTTGGGTCGTTCTGGGACTAGCGGCCGAGAGACCCAGTACTTC
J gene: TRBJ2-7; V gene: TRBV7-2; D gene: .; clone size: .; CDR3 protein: CASSFQGGYEQYF; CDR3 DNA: TGTGCCAGCAGCTTTCAGGGGGGCTACGAGCAGTACTTC
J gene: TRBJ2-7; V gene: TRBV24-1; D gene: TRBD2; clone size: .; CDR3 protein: CATSDGTRGPSSYEQYF; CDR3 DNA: TGTGCCACCAGTGATGGGACTAGGGGCCCCAGCTCCTACGAGCAGTACTTC
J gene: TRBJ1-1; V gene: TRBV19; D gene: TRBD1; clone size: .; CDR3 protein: CASSFTGAEAFF; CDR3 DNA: TGTGCCAGTAGTTTTACAGGGGCAGAAGCTTTCTTT
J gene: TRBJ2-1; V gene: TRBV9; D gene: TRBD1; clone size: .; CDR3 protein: CASSSRGQQGGEQFF; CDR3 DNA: TGTGCCAGCAGCTCCCGGGGCCAACAGGGGGGTGAGCAGTTCTTC
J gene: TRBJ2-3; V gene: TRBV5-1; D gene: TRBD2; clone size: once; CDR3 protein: CASSLVISGSVDTQYF; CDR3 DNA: TGCGCCAGCAGCTTGGTAATTAGCGGGAGTGTAGATACGCAGTATTTT
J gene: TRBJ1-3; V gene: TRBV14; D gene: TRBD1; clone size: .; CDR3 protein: CASSPQGARGNTIYF; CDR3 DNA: TGTGCCAGCAGCCCACAGGGGGCGAGGGGAAACACCATATATTTT
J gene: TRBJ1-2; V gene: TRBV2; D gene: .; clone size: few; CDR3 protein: CASGAGNSNYGYTF; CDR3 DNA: TGTGCCAGCGGCGCGGGAAATTCTAACTATGGCTACACCTTC
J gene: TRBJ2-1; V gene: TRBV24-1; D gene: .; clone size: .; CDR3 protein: CATSDPGATARNEQFF; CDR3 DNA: TGTGCCACCAGTGATCCAGGGGCCACGGCAAGGAATGAGCAGTTCTTC
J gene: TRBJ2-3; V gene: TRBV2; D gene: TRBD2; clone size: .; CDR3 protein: CASSELAGGDTQYF; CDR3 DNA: TGTGCCAGCAGTGAACTAGCGGGAGGGGATACGCAGTATTTT
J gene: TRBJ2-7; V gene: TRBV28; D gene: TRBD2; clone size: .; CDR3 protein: CASTQRVLAVPKEAYEQYF; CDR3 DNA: TGTGCCAGCACTCAAAGGGTCCTAGCGGTGCCTAAAGAAGCCTACGAGCAGTACTTC
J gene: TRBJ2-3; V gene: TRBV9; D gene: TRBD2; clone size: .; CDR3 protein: CASSVLAGRTDTQYF; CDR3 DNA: TGTGCCAGCAGCGTACTAGCGGGGAGAACGGATACGCAGTATTTT
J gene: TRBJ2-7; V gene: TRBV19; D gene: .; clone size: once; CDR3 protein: CASSLLRGASYEQYF; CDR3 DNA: TGTGCCAGTAGTCTCCTTCGGGGGGCCTCCTACGAGCAGTACTTC
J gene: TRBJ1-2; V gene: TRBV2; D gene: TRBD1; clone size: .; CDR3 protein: CASRRDRGNGYTF; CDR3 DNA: TGTGCCAGCAGGAGGGACAGGGGTAATGGCTACACCTTC
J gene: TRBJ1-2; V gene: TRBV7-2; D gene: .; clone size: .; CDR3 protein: CASSWSSGQNYGYTF; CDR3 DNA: TGTGCCAGCAGTTGGAGTTCAGGACAGAACTATGGCTACACCTTC
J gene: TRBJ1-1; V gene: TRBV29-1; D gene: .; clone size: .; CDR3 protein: CSVDSDINTEAFF; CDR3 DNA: TGCAGCGTTGACTCGGACATAAACACTGAAGCTTTCTTT
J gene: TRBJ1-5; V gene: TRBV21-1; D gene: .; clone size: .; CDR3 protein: CASSKNFRPRTHQPQHF; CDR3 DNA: TGTGCCAGCAGCAAAAATTTCAGGCCGCGGACTCATCAGCCCCAGCATTTT
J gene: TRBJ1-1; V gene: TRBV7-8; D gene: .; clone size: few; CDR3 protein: CASSSRDMNTEAFF; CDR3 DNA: TGTGCCAGCAGCTCCAGGGATATGAACACTGAAGCTTTCTTT
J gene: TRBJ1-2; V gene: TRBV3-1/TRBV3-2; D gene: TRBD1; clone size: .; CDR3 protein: CASSQPGQGGYTF; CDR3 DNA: TGTGCCAGCAGCCAACCGGGACAGGGCGGCTACACCTTC
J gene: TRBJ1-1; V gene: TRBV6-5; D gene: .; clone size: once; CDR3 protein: CASSYPGSGEAFF; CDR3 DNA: TGTGCCAGCAGTTACCCCGGAAGCGGTGAAGCTTTCTTT
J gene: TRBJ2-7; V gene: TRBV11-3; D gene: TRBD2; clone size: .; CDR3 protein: CASSSGGTTYEQYF; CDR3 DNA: TGTGCCAGCAGCTCCGGGGGGACCACCTACGAGCAGTACTTC
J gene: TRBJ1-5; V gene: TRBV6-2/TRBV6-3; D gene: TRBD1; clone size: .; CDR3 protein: CASSLQSRDRADYSNQPQHF; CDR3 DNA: TGTGCCAGCAGCCTTCAGTCCCGGGACAGGGCGGACTATAGCAATCAGCCCCAGCATTTT
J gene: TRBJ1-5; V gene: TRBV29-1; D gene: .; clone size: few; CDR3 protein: CSVSMGRHQPQHF; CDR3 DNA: TGCAGCGTTAGTATGGGGAGGCACCAGCCCCAGCATTTT
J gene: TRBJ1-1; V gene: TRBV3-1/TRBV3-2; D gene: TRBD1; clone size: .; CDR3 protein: CASSHPRQGITEAFF; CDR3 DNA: TGTGCCAGCAGCCATCCCCGACAGGGTATCACTGAAGCTTTCTTT
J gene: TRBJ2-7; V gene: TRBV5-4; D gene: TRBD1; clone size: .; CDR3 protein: CASSLPLGTGYEQYF; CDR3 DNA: TGTGCCAGCAGCTTGCCACTAGGGACAGGGTACGAGCAGTACTTC
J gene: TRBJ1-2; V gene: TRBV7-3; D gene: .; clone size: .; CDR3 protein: CASSPELQGDYTF; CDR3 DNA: TGTGCCAGCAGCCCGGAATTACAGGGTGACTACACCTTC
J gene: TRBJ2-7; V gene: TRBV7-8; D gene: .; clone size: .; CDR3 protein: CASSIGRDEQYF; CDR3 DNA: TGTGCCAGCAGTATCGGCAGGGACGAGCAGTACTTC
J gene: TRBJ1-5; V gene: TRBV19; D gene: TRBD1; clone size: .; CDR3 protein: CASSGQGNRPQHF; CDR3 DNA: TGTGCCAGTTCGGGACAGGGTAATCGGCCCCAGCATTTT
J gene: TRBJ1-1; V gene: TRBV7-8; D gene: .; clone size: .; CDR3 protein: CASSFRVGTEAFF; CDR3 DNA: TGTGCCAGCAGCTTCCGGGTTGGGACTGAAGCTTTCTTT
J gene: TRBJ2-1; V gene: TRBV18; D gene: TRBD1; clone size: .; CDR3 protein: CASSPTGQSAYNEQFF; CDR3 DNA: TGTGCCAGCTCACCTACGGGACAGTCAGCCTACAATGAGCAGTTCTTC
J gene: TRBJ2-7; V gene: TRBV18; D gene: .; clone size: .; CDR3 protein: CASSPTGYEQYF; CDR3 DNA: TGTGCCAGCTCACCAACGGGATACGAGCAGTACTTC
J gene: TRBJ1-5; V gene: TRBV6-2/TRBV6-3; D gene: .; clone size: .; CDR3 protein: CASSYSQGSLQPQHF; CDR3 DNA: TGTGCCAGCAGTTACTCTCAGGGGAGTCTGCAGCCCCAGCATTTT
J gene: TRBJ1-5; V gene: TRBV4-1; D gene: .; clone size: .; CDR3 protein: CASSQDLVAYSNQPQHF; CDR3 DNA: TGCGCCAGCAGCCAAGATCTGGTGGCTTATAGCAATCAGCCCCAGCATTTT
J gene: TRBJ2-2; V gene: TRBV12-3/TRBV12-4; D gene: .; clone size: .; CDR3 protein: CASSFSFTGELFF; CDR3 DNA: TGTGCCAGCAGTTTTAGCTTCACCGGGGAGCTGTTTTTT
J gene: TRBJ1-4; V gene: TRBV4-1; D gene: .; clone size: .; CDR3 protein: CASSSPGRTNEKLFF; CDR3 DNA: TGCGCCAGCAGCTCTCCTGGGCGCACTAATGAAAAACTGTTTTTT
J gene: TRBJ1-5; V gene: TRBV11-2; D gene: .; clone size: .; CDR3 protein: CASSGAQGQPQHF; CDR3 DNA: TGTGCCAGCAGCGGAGCACAGGGTCAGCCCCAGCATTTT
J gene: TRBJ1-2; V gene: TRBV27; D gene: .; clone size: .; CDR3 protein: CASISWGVLYGYTF; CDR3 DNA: TGTGCCAGTATAAGCTGGGGGGTTCTATATGGCTACACCTTC
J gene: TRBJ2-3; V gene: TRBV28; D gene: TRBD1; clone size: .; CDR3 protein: CASASPGQGTDTQYF; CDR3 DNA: TGTGCCAGCGCTTCACCGGGACAGGGAACAGATACGCAGTATTTT
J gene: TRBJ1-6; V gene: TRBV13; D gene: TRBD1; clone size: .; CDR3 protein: CASSGTGGPNSPLHF; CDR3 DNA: TGTGCCAGCAGCGGAACAGGGGGTCCTAATTCACCCCTCCACTTT
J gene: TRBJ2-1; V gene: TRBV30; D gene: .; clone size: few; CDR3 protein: CAWSVAGGIYNEQFF; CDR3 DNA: TGTGCCTGGAGTGTTGCCGGCGGAATCTACAATGAGCAGTTCTTC